This TCR beta chain is from a study of CD8+ T cells in alopecia areata. Study background: Tofacitinib administration persisted for 6 to 18 months, succeeded by 6 months off drug.

Overall study findings and caveats: Relative to normal scalp, lesional scalp, especially alopecia totalis/universalis, showed higher clonality. Sequenced scalp T cells also include alphabeta T cells resident in normal skin.

Germline assignment: CDR1 SGDLS and CDR2 YYNGEE. The V end was cut by 3 bases, the J end by 7 bases, with 16 bases between. This CDR3 is 14 amino acids long. This clone was found a few times. Its cognate antigen is unknown. Documented treatment: oral pan-JAK inhibitor, 5-10 mg twice daily. Peripheral blood and lesional scalp punch biopsies came from alopecia areata patients. cDNA reverse transcribed from extracted RNA served as the sequencing template. The repertoire was sequenced with immunoSEQ multiplex PCR; TCRdb's copy has only in-frame clones and lacks some. The table includes some 200,000 clones, roughly 64% detected once.

The receptor's source is a human donor with alopecia areata. The sequencing used CD4+ T cells sorted from blood, collected at week 24, from a patient treated with tofacitinib. The V and J genes are TRBV9 and TRBJ2-5, with D perhaps TRBD1 (8 bases). CDR3 nucleotides: TGTGCCAGCAGCGGGACTAGTGGGACAGGGACCCAGTACTTC. It specifies CASSGTSGTGTQYF. Filled out from reference TRBV9 and TRBJ2-5, the complete variable domain reads DSGVTQTPKHLITATGQRVTLRCSPRSGDLSVYWYQQSLDQGLQFLIQYYNGEERAKGNILERFSAQQFPDLHSELNLSSLELGDSALYFCASSGTSGTGTQYFGPGTRLLVL.